The 21 T cell receptor beta chains listed next were all sequenced from one sample in a study of blood T cell repertoires in COVID-19. Profiling relied on immunoSEQ multiplex PCR, and the TCRdb table lists in-frame clones only, not all of them. The profile shows approximately 210,000 clones, roughly 89% of them singletons. The sample consisted of peripheral blood. These receptor sequences come from a man aged 25 to 40 who had recovered from COVID-19.

V gene TRBV6-5 combines with J gene TRBJ1-1, with 7 positions matching TRBD1. This CDR3 is 15 amino acids long. The trim removed 6 bases at V and 4 bases at J, leaving 11 bases unmatched. The V gene's germline CDR1 is MNHEY and CDR2 SVGAGI. Written as DNA, the CDR3 is TGTGCCAGCAGCTGGCAAGGGGGCGAGCGCACTGAAGCTTTCTTT. It is translated as CASSWQGGERTEAFF.

This clone was detected a few times. This chain joins TRBV10-3 and TRBJ1-5; tentative D call: TRBD1 (6 bases). Germline V gene data show CDR1 as ENHRY and CDR2 as SYGVKD. There are 13 residues in the CDR3. V was clipped by 10 bases and J by 3 bases, with 13 bases between them. Here the CDR3 reads CATKGGVNQPQHF. The CDR3 DNA is TGTGCCACCAAGGGGGGGGTCAATCAGCCCCAGCATTTT.

This chain connects TRBV2 to TRBJ2-3; 7 positions match TRBD2. V was pared by 9 bases and J by 2 bases, with 8 bases of the junction left unmatched. Per germline, CDR1 SNHLY and CDR2 FYNNEI. This CDR3 contains 14 residues. CDR3 DNA sequence: TGTGCCAGACCCAGGGAGGGCATCACAGATACGCAGTATTTT. The encoded protein is CARPREGITDTQYF.

The chain has TRBV12-3 or TRBV12-4 and TRBJ1-1; D gene unclear. Trimming took 3 bases from V and 0 from J, leaving 5 bases between them. This CDR3 has 13 residues. CDR3 sequence (DNA): TGTGCCAGCAGTTTCTCAGTGAACACTGAAGCTTTCTTT. It yields the protein CASSFSVNTEAFF.

This clone has a single count. The V gene is TRBV6-5, the J gene TRBJ1-2; 9 bases are a match to TRBD1. This CDR3 comprises 15 residues. V shed 6 bases, J shed 3 bases, and the junction held 8 bases outside the gene matches. The V gene's germline CDR1 is MNHEY and CDR2 SVGAGI. The CDR3 loop is CASSSPRTGDYGYTF. CDR3 sequence (DNA): TGTGCCAGCAGCTCTCCCCGGACAGGGGACTATGGCTACACCTTC.

The chain carries TRBV4-1 and TRBJ1-6; 9 nucleotides agree with TRBD1. V lost 4 bases, J lost 2 bases, and 9 bases stayed unmatched. Germline V gene sequence: CDR1 MGHRA, CDR2 YSYEKL. The CDR3 covers 18 residues. The CDR3 spells CASSPAPGQGAYNSPLHF. The CDR3 DNA follows: TGCGCCAGCAGCCCTGCGCCGGGACAGGGCGCCTATAATTCACCCCTCCACTTT.

This clone was detected only a few times. The gene calls are TRBV11-2 and TRBJ2-7, with a weak D call TRBD1 (6 bases). CDR1 is SGHAT, CDR2 FQNNGV, per germline. V shed 4 bases and J shed 2 bases, with 12 bases lying between them. The CDR3 is 14 residues long. The CDR3 DNA reads TGTGCCAGCAGCTACTTGACAGGACCCTACGAGCAGTACTTC. This gives the protein CASSYLTGPYEQYF.

Only one count was recorded for this clone. This chain joins TRBV3-1 (or the pseudogene TRBV3-2) and TRBJ2-1; perhaps TRBD1 as D (6 bases). Germline V gives CDR1 LGHDT, CDR2 YNNKEL (reference sequence). The CDR3 totals 18 residues. V lost 3 bases to trimming and J lost 3 bases, with 21 bases between them. The CDR3 sequence: CASSHSSLTGPHYNEQFF. The CDR3 bases are TGTGCCAGCAGCCATTCCTCCTTGACAGGACCTCACTACAATGAGCAGTTCTTC.

The chain uses TRBV5-5 and TRBJ1-5; D may be TRBD1 (5 bases). Between the trimmed V and J ends, which lost 0 bases and 11 bases, there was a span of 18 bases. Germline values: CDR1 SGHKS, CDR2 YYEKEE (reference sequence). The CDR3 is 15 amino acids. CDR3 residues: CASSLGGSLREAQHF. The CDR3 nucleotides are TGTGCCAGCAGCTTGGGGGGGTCGTTGCGGGAGGCCCAGCATTTT.

The J gene is TRBJ1-1, the V gene TRBV7-7; no definite D call. Germline lookup yields CDR1 SSHAT and CDR2 FNYEAQ (reference sequence). This CDR3 spans 13 amino acids. Trimming took off 2 bases at V and 4 bases at J, with 8 bases between the two ends. The CDR3 loop reads CASSLLEGTEAFF. The CDR3 DNA reads as TGTGCCAGCAGCTTACTGGAGGGCACTGAAGCTTTCTTT.

The V and J genes are TRBV15 and TRBJ2-2, with TRBD2 as a possible D gene (6 bases). CDR1 LNHNV and CDR2 YYDKDF come from the germline V gene (reference sequence). V was clipped by 0 bases and J by 7 bases, with 12 bases between them. This CDR3 region has 15 residues. CDR3: CATSRDIGRNGELFF. CDR3 coding DNA: TGTGCCACCAGCAGAGATATAGGGAGGAACGGGGAGCTGTTTTTT.

The rearrangement joins TRBV7-2 to TRBJ2-2, with TRBD2 as a possible D gene (7 bases). Germline CDR1 and CDR2: SGHTA and FQGNSA. CDR3 length: 16 amino acids. Deletions cut 1 base from V and 2 bases from J, with 11 bases between. CDR3 residues: CASSLVGGLNTGELFF. The CDR3 coding sequence is TGTGCCAGCAGCTTAGTGGGGGGGCTCAACACCGGGGAGCTGTTTTTT.

This CDR3 is CATSDAGYQETQYF. The CDR3 nucleotides read TGTGCCACCAGTGATGCAGGGTACCAAGAGACCCAGTACTTC. The chain recombines TRBV24-1 with TRBJ2-5; D is perhaps TRBD1 (5 bases). The CDR3 has 14 residues. V lost 3 bases to trimming and J lost 0 bases, with 7 bases between them. Per germline, CDR1 KGHDR and CDR2 SFDVKD.

This clone was seen a handful of times. The chain carries TRBV2 and TRBJ2-3; the D is unclear. The length of the CDR3 is 12 residues. CDR1 is SNHLY, CDR2 FYNNEI, per germline. V was pared by 8 bases and J by 9 bases, with 15 bases between. The CDR3 DNA follows: TGTGCCAGCGGTCTCTCCCTCGGGACGCAGTATTTT. This encodes CASGLSLGTQYF.

The CDR3 nucleotides are TGTGCCAGCAGCTCCCCAGGGGGCGCGGGGGAAAAACTGTTTTTT. Protein: CASSSPGGAGEKLFF. The chain uses TRBV7-9 and TRBJ1-4; 8 positions match TRBD1. CDR3 length equals 15 residues. Germline loops: CDR1 SEHNR, CDR2 FQNEAQ (reference sequence). Trimming at V came to 4 bases and at J to 8 bases, leaving 9 bases not matched to a gene.

This chain uses TRBV5-1 with TRBJ2-5; TRBD2 aligns across 8 bases. The V and J ends lost 0 bases and 1 base, in that order; junction bases with no gene match: 8. The CDR3 runs 17 residues. Germline V gives CDR1 SGHRS, CDR2 YFSETQ. CDR3 loop: CASSLVRAGDTQETQYF. CDR3 sequence (DNA): TGCGCCAGCAGCTTGGTCCGAGCGGGGGACACCCAAGAGACCCAGTACTTC.

This chain uses TRBV7-9 with TRBJ1-4; 8 bases agree with TRBD1. The CDR3 spans 14 residues. With 10 bases clipped from V and 3 bases from J, the junction kept 7 bases outside the gene matches. Germline lookup yields CDR1 SEHNR and CDR2 FQNEAQ (reference sequence). The CDR3 nucleotides are TGTGCCACACAGGGGGACGCGGCTAATGAAAAACTGTTTTTT. This sequence encodes CATQGDAANEKLFF.

The chain joins TRBV6-6 to TRBJ2-7; D is perhaps TRBD2 (6 bases). CDR1 and CDR2 (germline): MNHNY, SVGAGI (reference sequence). This CDR3 is built from 13 residues. V was pared by 5 bases and J by 2 bases, with 10 bases between. DNA of the CDR3: TGTGCCAGCAGTCCCCCGGGGGCCTACGAGCAGTACTTC. This sequence encodes CASSPPGAYEQYF.

The chain combines TRBV19 with TRBJ1-5; 7 bases line up with TRBD1. CDR3 length equals 15 residues. The germline CDR1 and CDR2 sequences are LNHDA and SQIVND (reference sequence). V was pared by 1 base and J by 7 bases, with 7 bases of the junction left unmatched. The CDR3 region has the DNA TGTGCCAGTAGTATAGGTGGGACAGTGGACCAGCCCCAGCATTTT. This encodes CASSIGGTVDQPQHF.

This chain links TRBV9 with TRBJ1-5, with D possibly being TRBD1 (6 bases). Germline CDR1 SGDLS, CDR2 YYNGEE. V was trimmed by 0 bases and J by 4 bases, leaving 8 bases between them. This CDR3 is 14 amino acids long. The CDR3 protein is CASSVVTGNQPQHF. Written as DNA, the CDR3 is TGTGCCAGCAGCGTAGTAACAGGGAATCAGCCCCAGCATTTT.

V is TRBV5-6 and J is TRBJ1-1, with a weak D call TRBD1 (5 bases). CDR3 size: 11 residues. V gave up 1 base and J gave up 9 bases, with 7 bases separating them. Germline values: CDR1 SGHDT, CDR2 YYEEEE. CDR3 sequence (DNA): TGTGCCAGCAGCTTGACAGGTCAAGCTTTCTTT. The encoded protein is CASSLTGQAFF.